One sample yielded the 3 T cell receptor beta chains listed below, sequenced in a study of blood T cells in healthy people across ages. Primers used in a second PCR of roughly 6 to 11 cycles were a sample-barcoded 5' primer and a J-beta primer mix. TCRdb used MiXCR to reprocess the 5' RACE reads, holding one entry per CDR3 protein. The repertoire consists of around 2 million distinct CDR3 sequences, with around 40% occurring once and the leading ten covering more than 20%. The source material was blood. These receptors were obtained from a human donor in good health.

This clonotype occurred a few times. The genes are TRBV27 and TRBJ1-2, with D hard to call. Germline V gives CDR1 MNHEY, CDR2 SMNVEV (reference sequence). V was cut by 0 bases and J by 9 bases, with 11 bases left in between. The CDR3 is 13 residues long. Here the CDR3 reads CASSLSDGYRYTF. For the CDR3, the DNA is TGTGCCAGCAGTTTATCGGACGGGTATCGCTACACCTTC.

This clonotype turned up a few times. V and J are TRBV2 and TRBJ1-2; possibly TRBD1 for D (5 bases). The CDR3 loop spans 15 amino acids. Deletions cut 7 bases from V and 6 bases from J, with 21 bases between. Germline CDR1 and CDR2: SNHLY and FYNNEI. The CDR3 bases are TGTGCCAGCAAATGGGAGGACACCGGGGCTGATGGCTACACCTTC. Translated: CASKWEDTGADGYTF.

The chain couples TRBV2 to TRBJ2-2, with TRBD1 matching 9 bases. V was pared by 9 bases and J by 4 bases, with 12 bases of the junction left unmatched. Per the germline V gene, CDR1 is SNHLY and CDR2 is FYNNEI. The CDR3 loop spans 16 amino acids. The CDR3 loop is CASKDRTGAITGELFF. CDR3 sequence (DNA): TGTGCCAGTAAGGATAGGACAGGGGCGATCACCGGGGAGCTGTTTTTT.